Listed here is a single T cell receptor (beta chain). These data belong to a study of shared clonotypes between healthy human individuals. Germline lookup yields CDR1 SGHTA and CDR2 FQGNSA. V was trimmed by 5 bases and J by 1 base, leaving 16 bases between them. The CDR3 contains 16 residues. TCRdb keeps only in-frame clones here, not all; method: immunoSEQ multiplex PCR. The sample consists of over a million clones, more than 75% of them appearing once. This chain joins TRBV7-2 and TRBJ2-3; possible D gene TRBD2, 5 bases. The sequencing input was memory CD4+ T cells from PBMCs. The sample's subset: CD45RA-negative fraction. This sequence originates from a man between 18 and 35 years old in good health. Some clones in this sample may be carry-over from other donors' samples. CDR3 DNA sequence: TGTGCCAGCAGCCCCCCCGCCGGGATCGGCACAGATACGCAGTATTTT. Translation gives CASSPPAGIGTDTQYF.